The 7 T cell receptor beta chains presented below share a single source sample, sequenced in a study of vaccination effects on CD4 cells after COVID-19. Sequencing was preceded by expansion of antigen-specific CD4+ T cells with viral peptide pools in the ViraFEST assay. A roughly ten-day culture period preceded the isolation of CD4+ T cells. Two doses of either BNT162b2 or mRNA-1273 were given to each participant. Clones were read by immunoSEQ multiplex PCR, and TCRdb kept only the in-frame ones, dropping some. Among fewer than 85,000 clones listed, roughly 80% were seen once. These receptors' targets are unknown. The sequencing here drew on CD4+ T cells from PBMCs cultured with HCoV-OC43 spike peptides, taken after COVID-19 vaccination. Subset in this sample: HCoV-OC43 spike overlapping peptide pool stimulation. Receptor source: a human donor who received a COVID-19 vaccine.

The V and J genes are TRBV24-1 and TRBJ2-2; 8 bases map to TRBD1. The V gene end was trimmed by 7 bases and the J gene end by 3 bases; junction bases not matched to a gene: 6. This CDR3 is built from 15 residues. Germline V gene lookup returns CDR1 KGHDR and CDR2 SFDVKD. The CDR3 reads CATSRDRPDTGELFF. Here the CDR3 DNA reads TGTGCCACCAGCCGGGACAGGCCGGACACCGGGGAGCTGTTTTTT.

This chain uses TRBV7-2 with TRBJ1-4; D gene uncertain. There are 12 residues in the CDR3. Germline CDR1 and CDR2: SGHTA and FQGNSA. Trimming took off 5 bases at V and 7 bases at J, with 8 bases between the two ends. The CDR3 DNA reads TGTGCCAGCAGCATTCTGAGTGAAAAACTGTTTTTT. Protein sequence: CASSILSEKLFF.

V usage is TRBV5-1 and J usage is TRBJ2-1; D gene unclear. The CDR3 is made up of 14 amino acids. Trimming took off 1 base at V and 7 bases at J, with 12 bases between the two ends. Germline loops: CDR1 SGHRS, CDR2 YFSETQ. The CDR3 loop reads CASSLSTGVNEQFF. CDR3 coding DNA: TGCGCCAGCAGCTTGAGTACTGGGGTGAATGAGCAGTTCTTC.

The chain is built from TRBV5-8 and TRBJ1-5, with TRBD1 as a possible D gene (6 bases). CDR3 length: 15 amino acids. The germline V gene has CDR1 SGHTS and CDR2 YDEGEE. Between the trimmed V and J ends, which lost 4 bases and 2 bases, there was a span of 13 bases. CDR3 region: CASSVTGIGNQPQHF. Here the CDR3 DNA reads TGTGCCAGCAGCGTGACAGGTATCGGCAATCAGCCCCAGCATTTT.

The chain has TRBV12-3 or TRBV12-4 and TRBJ2-7, with D maybe TRBD2 (5 bases). This CDR3 has 12 residues. Trimming removed 3 bases at V and 7 bases at J, with 10 bases between. Written as DNA, the CDR3 is TGTGCCAGCAGTTTCGAGGGTGGGGAGCAGTACGTC. Translated: CASSFEGGEQYV.

The genes are TRBV29-1 and TRBJ2-1; 7 positions match TRBD2. With 6 bases clipped from V and 9 bases from J, the junction kept 5 bases outside the gene matches. The CDR3 covers 11 residues. CDR1 SQVTM and CDR2 ANQGSEA come from the germline V gene. The CDR3 DNA sequence: TGCAGCGTCGGGGAGGGCCCTGAGCAGTTCTTC. The encoded protein is CSVGEGPEQFF.

The rearrangement links TRBV3-1 (or the pseudogene TRBV3-2) to TRBJ2-3; 11 nucleotides line up with TRBD1. The germline V gene encodes CDR1 LGHDT and CDR2 YNNKEL (reference sequence). V shed 1 base, J shed 4 bases, and the junction held 7 bases outside the gene matches. The CDR3 extends over 17 amino acids. The CDR3 region is CASSQGVRTGGSDTQYF. The CDR3 bases are TGTGCCAGCAGCCAAGGGGTTAGGACAGGGGGCTCAGATACGCAGTATTTT.